A selection of T cell receptor beta chains follows, all from one sample in a study of beta chain features in type 1 diabetes. TCRdb keeps only in-frame clones here, not all; method: immunoSEQ multiplex PCR. The sample includes about 410,000 clones, about 15% of them seen just once. The source material was naive CD4+ T cells from blood. The source is a man aged 25-45 years in good health. The CDR3 runs from the conserved cysteine through the conserved F or W. A D gene is named only where the DNA matches it firmly. Size values are once, few and many counts, or a class for expanded clones, and some rows have none.

abundance,j_gene,d_gene,v_gene,CDR3nt,CDR3aa
few,TRBJ2-3,.,TRBV7-2,TGTGCCAGCAGCCCCTTCGGTTCAGGAGTGGGTGATACGCAGTATTTT,CASSPFGSGVGDTQYF
few,TRBJ1-2,.,TRBV25-1,TGTGCCAGCAGTGAATATAGGGGCTACACCTTC,CASSEYRGYTF
.,TRBJ1-1,.,TRBV6-1,TGTGCCAGCAGTGACGGGACCGCTACTGAAGCTTTCTTT,CASSDGTATEAFF
few,TRBJ1-2,.,TRBV9,TGTGCCAGCAGCGTAGAGGCAGGCCTTAACTATGGCTACACCTTC,CASSVEAGLNYGYTF
.,TRBJ2-3,.,TRBV4-3,TGCGCCAGCAGCCAAGATTCGGGGGACGCAGATACGCAGTATTTT,CASSQDSGDADTQYF
few,TRBJ2-7,.,TRBV25-1,TGTGCCAGCAGTGAAGAATTGGTGGACGAGCAGTACTTC,CASSEELVDEQYF
.,TRBJ2-3,TRBD2,TRBV5-1,TGCGCCAGCAGCTTGCAGCGCGGGGGGGCTGCGGATACGCAGTATTTT,CASSLQRGGAADTQYF
.,TRBJ2-5,.,TRBV20-1,TGCAGTGCCTATCCTAGGGGGACCCAGTACTTC,CSAYPRGTQYF
few,TRBJ2-3,.,TRBV12-5,TGTGCTAGTGGTCTGACGGAAGATACGCAGTATTTT,CASGLTEDTQYF
few,TRBJ2-1,.,TRBV4-1,TGCGCCAGCAGCCAAGCCCGGGTCTCCTACAATGAGCAGTTCTTC,CASSQARVSYNEQFF
few,TRBJ1-2,.,TRBV30,TGTGCCTGGAGTCATCACGGGGTACTTAGCTATGGCTACACCTTC,CAWSHHGVLSYGYTF
few,TRBJ2-6,TRBD1,TRBV7-2,TGTGCCAGCAGCACAAGACAGGGGGCCTCTGGGGCCAACGTCCTGACTTTC,CASSTRQGASGANVLTF
.,TRBJ2-7,.,TRBV5-1,TGCGCCAGCAGCTTGGATGGCTACGAGCAGTACTTC,CASSLDGYEQYF
.,TRBJ2-7,TRBD2,TRBV5-4,TGTGCCAGCAGCGGGGGACTAGCGGGCTCCTACGAGCAGTACTTC,CASSGGLAGSYEQYF
few,TRBJ1-1,.,TRBV2,TGTGCCAGCAGTGTATACGTAGTCGAAGCTTTCTTT,CASSVYVVEAFF
.,TRBJ1-1,TRBD1,TRBV5-1,TGCGCCAGCAGCACGTTAGGACAGGGGAACACTGAAGCTTTCTTT,CASSTLGQGNTEAFF
.,TRBJ2-1,.,TRBV5-4,TGTGCCAGCAGCCTGAATGCCAATGAGCAGTTCTTC,CASSLNANEQFF
few,TRBJ2-1,.,TRBV9,TGTGCCAGCAGCCGGACTCGGGCTAGCTTTAACAATGAGCAGTTCTTC,CASSRTRASFNNEQFF